This passage covers 5 T cell receptor beta chains from one sample sequenced in a study of OX40 agonist ivuxolimab in advanced cancers. The method was immunoSEQ multiplex PCR; TCRdb's version includes in-frame clones alone and lacks a portion of them. Seen here are tens of thousands of clones, roughly nine tenths observed once, and the top ten hold 0.44%. Sequenced material: CD4+ or CD8+ T cells sorted from blood, taken in a trial of the OX40 agonist ivuxolimab. All receptors derive from an adult with an advanced solid tumor such as melanoma, head and neck, liver or kidney cancer.

The V gene is TRBV7-6, the J gene TRBJ2-3; D call uncertain. CDR3 length: 13 residues. Trimming cost V 0 bases and J 5 bases, with 6 bases left between them. Germline V gene data show CDR1 as SGHVS and CDR2 as FNYEAQ. CDR3 sequence: CASSLASGDTQYF. For the CDR3, the DNA is TGTGCCAGCAGCTTAGCGAGTGGAGATACGCAGTATTTT.

The V and J genes are TRBV6-1 and TRBJ2-1, with 9 bases identical to TRBD1. The CDR3 runs 16 residues. Per germline, CDR1 MNHNS and CDR2 SASEGT. V lost 4 bases and J lost 4; bases outside the gene matches: 8. The DNA for the CDR3 is TGTGCCAGCAGTGTACCGGGACAGGGTTATTACAATGAGCAGTTCTTC. This codes for CASSVPGQGYYNEQFF.

This rearrangement joins TRBV6-5 to TRBJ1-1; D is possibly TRBD1 (5 bases). The V end lost 5 bases, the J end lost 2 bases, and 9 bases lay between the germline ends. This CDR3 region has 13 residues. Germline lookup yields CDR1 MNHEY and CDR2 SVGAGI. CDR3 nucleotides: TGTGCCAGCAGTATAGACAGAAACACTGAAGCTTTCTTT. This codes for CASSIDRNTEAFF.

The genes are TRBV25-1 and TRBJ2-4, with 8 bases identical to TRBD1. Germline V gives CDR1 MGHDK, CDR2 SYGVNS. Trimming took 4 bases from V and 8 from J; bases not matched to a gene: 16. The CDR3 totals 17 residues. The CDR3 protein is CASSGCGGRTGLDIQYF. CDR3 coding DNA: TGTGCCAGCAGTGGCTGCGGTGGCAGGACAGGGCTTGACATTCAGTACTTC.

V usage is TRBV5-1 and J usage is TRBJ1-1, with a weak D call TRBD1 (6 bases). Germline lookup yields CDR1 SGHRS and CDR2 YFSETQ. The CDR3 is 17 amino acids. Trimming removed 2 bases at V and 3 bases at J, with 20 bases between. As DNA, the CDR3 is TGCGCCAGCAGCTTACAGGGTACGGGGTATATGGACACTGAAGCTTTCTTT. It specifies CASSLQGTGYMDTEAFF.